The rows below give T cell receptor beta chains drawn from one sample of a study of blood T cell repertoires in COVID-19. Data came from immunoSEQ multiplex PCR; TCRdb stores just in-frame clones and leaves some out. The data show 200,000 to 250,000 clones, approximately 84% seen once. Sequenced sample: peripheral blood. The receptors were sampled from a man aged 80 or over with acute or convalescent COVID-19. CDR3s include the opening cysteine and the closing phenylalanine or tryptophan. Fields, in order: J gene, D gene, clone size, V gene, CDR3 protein, CDR3 DNA. D genes are given only for firm matches. A clone size is listed for some rows: how often the clone was seen (once, few, many), or a class if it is expanded.

>TRBJ2-3|TRBD2|.|TRBV24-1
CATESGTHKATDTQYF
TGTGCCACAGAAAGCGGGACCCACAAAGCCACAGATACGCAGTATTTT
>TRBJ1-4|.|.|TRBV12-5
CASGAAGPGEKLFF
TGTGCTAGTGGCGCGGCGGGGCCTGGGGAAAAACTGTTTTTT
>TRBJ2-7|.|.|TRBV19
CASSYRELGGEQYF
TGTGCCAGTAGCTACAGGGAACTCGGTGGCGAGCAGTACTTC
>TRBJ2-3|TRBD2|.|TRBV7-8
CASSLASGPTDTQYF
TGTGCCAGCAGCTTAGCTAGCGGGCCGACAGATACGCAGTATTTT
>TRBJ2-3|.|few|TRBV14
CASSLVDTQYF
TGTGCCAGCAGCCTAGTAGATACGCAGTATTTT
>TRBJ1-2|.|.|TRBV5-1
CASSLAGGNYGYTF
TGCGCCAGCAGCTTGGCCGGGGGTAACTATGGCTACACCTTC
>TRBJ2-3|TRBD2|.|TRBV30
CAWSRAGGDTQYF
TGTGCCTGGAGTCGGGCGGGAGGAGATACGCAGTATTTT
>TRBJ2-1|TRBD2|.|TRBV5-1
CASSSGTSGTYMNEQFF
TGCGCCAGCAGCTCGGGGACTAGCGGCACATATATGAATGAGCAGTTCTTC
>TRBJ2-3|.|once|TRBV28
CASSLWGGPSPTDTQYF
TGTGCCAGCAGTTTATGGGGCGGGCCCTCCCCCACAGATACGCAGTATTTT
>TRBJ1-6|TRBD1|few|TRBV11-2
CASSLMAGGIIYNSPLHF
TGTGCCAGCAGCTTGATGGCAGGGGGAATAATCTATAATTCACCCCTCCACTTT
>TRBJ2-1|.|.|TRBV20-1
CSASVAGDNNEQFF
TGCAGTGCTAGTGTGGCGGGGGACAACAATGAGCAGTTCTTC
>TRBJ1-4|.|once|TRBV15
CATGLGGEAKLFF
TGTGCCACCGGCCTAGGGGGGGAGGCAAAACTGTTTTTT
>TRBJ2-1|.|.|TRBV7-9
CASSMAPVNEQFF
TGTGCCAGCAGCATGGCCCCCGTGAATGAGCAGTTCTTC
>TRBJ2-4|TRBD2|.|TRBV19
CASKARYAASGNKNIQYF
TGTGCCAGTAAGGCCCGCTACGCCGCTAGCGGAAACAAAAACATTCAGTACTTC
>TRBJ2-3|TRBD1|.|TRBV29-1
CSGNGQGVGGTDTQYF
TGCAGCGGGAACGGACAGGGGGTTGGTGGCACAGATACGCAGTATTTT